These 9 T cell receptor beta chains were sequenced from one sample in a study of preoperative IRX-2 immunotherapy in early breast cancer. Method: immunoSEQ multiplex PCR; TCRdb's copy keeps in-frame clones and lacks some. The table shows 35,000 to 55,000 clones, with roughly 94% occurring only once. The sample's treatment: preoperative locoregional IRX-2 cytokine immunotherapy. The specimen comprised tumor tissue, sampled after IRX-2 immunotherapy. Every receptor here comes from a human donor with breast cancer.

The genes are TRBV2 and TRBJ2-2; 8 bases agree with TRBD2. The CDR3 runs to 14 residues. Germline assignment: CDR1 SNHLY and CDR2 FYNNEI. V dropped 7 bases and J dropped 4; count of bases not matched to a gene: 5. The CDR3 DNA reads TGTGCCAGCAATAAGCGGGGGAGCACCGGGGAGCTGTTTTTT. Translated, it gives CASNKRGSTGELFF.

The chain is built from TRBV10-3 and TRBJ2-3; 10 nucleotides line up with TRBD1. The CDR3 is made up of 16 amino acids. Germline assignment: CDR1 ENHRY and CDR2 SYGVKD. The V gene end was trimmed by 4 bases and the J gene end by 4 bases; junction bases not matched to a gene: 8. CDR3 in amino acids: CAISVHRGTGADTQYF. The CDR3 DNA reads as TGTGCCATCAGTGTACATCGGGGGACAGGGGCAGATACGCAGTATTTT.

This clone came up once. The chain carries TRBV9 and TRBJ2-5; D perhaps matches TRBD2 (5 bases). The CDR3 is made up of 14 amino acids. Trimming cost V 0 bases and J 9 bases, with 15 bases left between them. CDR1 SGDLS and CDR2 YYNGEE come from the germline V gene. CDR3 sequence: CASSVVGSADPQYF. The CDR3, as DNA: TGTGCCAGCAGCGTAGTTGGTAGCGCGGACCCCCAGTACTTC.

This chain joins TRBV19 and TRBJ1-5; no reliable D call. The ends were cut back, 6 bases at V and 3 bases at J, with 9 bases in the middle. The CDR3 loop spans 13 amino acids. From germline, CDR1 is LNHDA and CDR2 SQIVND (reference sequence). CDR3 sequence: CASRQPNNQPQHF. In nucleotides, the CDR3 is TGTGCCAGTAGACAGCCGAACAATCAGCCCCAGCATTTT.

The chain has TRBV7-8 and TRBJ2-1; TRBD2 aligns across 12 bases. The CDR3 runs to 15 residues. Germline V gene data show CDR1 as SGHVS and CDR2 as FQNEAQ. With V trimmed by 4 bases and J by 9 bases, 7 bases remained unmatched. CDR3 sequence: CASSWTSGTGSEQFF. For the CDR3, the DNA is TGTGCCAGCAGCTGGACTAGCGGGACCGGCAGTGAGCAGTTCTTC.

The CDR3 sequence is CASSHRLAGYTYNEQFF. In DNA form, the CDR3 reads TGCGCCAGCAGCCATCGACTAGCGGGCTATACTTACAATGAGCAGTTCTTC. This chain uses TRBV4-1 with TRBJ2-1, with 10 bases fitting TRBD2. This CDR3 has 17 amino acids. After removal of 3 bases from V and 4 bases from J, the junction contained 9 bases not matched to a gene. Per the germline V gene, CDR1 is MGHRA and CDR2 is YSYEKL.

The chain employs TRBV7-8 and TRBJ2-3; 12 bases fit TRBD2. Germline trimming cut 1 base from V and 3 bases from J; bases unmatched to any gene: 2. Germline CDR1 is SGHVS and CDR2 is FQNEAQ. CDR3 length equals 16 residues. CDR3 in amino acids: CASSLELAGGTDTQYF. In DNA form, the CDR3 reads TGTGCCAGCAGCTTAGAACTAGCGGGGGGTACAGATACGCAGTATTTT.

This clone appeared once. This chain joins TRBV14 and TRBJ2-3; maybe TRBD2 (7 bases). The CDR3 is 15 amino acids. CDR1 SGHDN and CDR2 FVKESK come from the germline V gene. Trimming removed 4 bases at V and 3 bases at J, with 14 bases between. The chain's CDR3 is CASSRRAGATDTQYF. The CDR3 coding sequence is TGTGCCAGCAGCCGGCGGGCGGGGGCAACAGATACGCAGTATTTT.

The CDR3 bases are TGTGCCAGCAGTGATAGCGGGAGGGCCCTCGATACGCAGTATTTT. Its protein product is CASSDSGRALDTQYF. The chain combines TRBV25-1 with TRBJ2-3; 11 nucleotides line up with TRBD2. From germline, CDR1 is MGHDK and CDR2 SYGVNS. The CDR3 has 15 amino acids. V dropped 3 bases and J dropped 6; count of bases not matched to a gene: 5.